This passage covers 20 T cell receptor beta chains from one sample sequenced in a study of beta chain features in type 1 diabetes. Regarding the study as a whole: Type 1 diabetes patients had TCRB CDR3s that were shorter (moderately but significantly so) in all four CD4+ subsets.

No antigen has been assigned to these receptors. The study reverse transcribed the entire isolated RNA, so it sequenced expressed TCRB transcripts. Sequencing was performed with immunoSEQ multiplex PCR; in TCRdb, only in-frame clones are kept and a portion is missing. Among about 260,000 clones listed, around 21% were seen once. Sample: naive CD4+ T cells from blood. All receptors come from a woman aged 40 to 50 with type 1 diabetes.

The chain combines TRBV21-1 with TRBJ1-5; the table's D call, TRBD1, has no DNA check behind it. TRBV21-1 represents a pseudogene. The CDR3 contains 17 residues. CDR3 nucleotides: TGTGCCAGCAGCAAAACACCGGGACAGGGGCCCATCCAGCCCCAGCATTTT. Protein product: CASSKTPGQGPIQPQHF.

V usage is TRBV11-1 and J usage is TRBJ2-2, with a weak D call TRBD1 (5 bases). V shed 4 bases and J shed 6 bases, with 9 bases lying between them. This CDR3 comprises 13 residues. Per the germline V gene, CDR1 is SGHAT and CDR2 is FQDESV (reference sequence). CDR3 in amino acids: CASSYQGPGELFF. Here the CDR3 DNA reads TGTGCCAGCAGCTACCAGGGTCCCGGGGAGCTGTTTTTT. The variable domain in full, completed from reference TRBV11-1 and TRBJ2-2, reads EAEVAQSPRYKITEKSQAVAFWCDPISGHATLYWYRQILGQGPELLVQFQDESVVDDSQLPKDRFSAERLKGVDSTLKIQPAELGDSAMYLCASSYQGPGELFFGEGSRLTVL.

In this sample, this clone turned up a few times. The chain joins TRBV19 to TRBJ1-1, with TRBD1 as a possible D gene (5 bases). V was trimmed by 6 bases and J by 9 bases, leaving 14 bases between them. CDR1 is LNHDA, CDR2 SQIVND, per germline (reference sequence). This CDR3 spans 12 amino acids. The chain's CDR3 is CASSREGSQAFF. The CDR3 DNA reads TGTGCCAGTAGCCGGGAGGGGTCCCAAGCTTTCTTT.

V and J are TRBV7-2 and TRBJ2-7; possibly TRBD1 for D (5 bases). The length of the CDR3 is 12 residues. CDR1 is SGHTA and CDR2 is FQGNSA in the germline V gene. V shed 6 bases and J shed 3 bases, with 9 bases lying between them. CDR3 sequence: CASSRQYYEQYF. The CDR3 bases are TGTGCCAGCAGTCGACAGTACTACGAGCAGTACTTC.

This chain connects TRBV29-1 to TRBJ1-1; D possibly corresponds to TRBD1 (5 bases). The V end was cut by 6 bases, the J end by 3 bases, with 14 bases between. CDR1 is SQVTM and CDR2 is ANQGSEA in the germline V gene. The CDR3 runs to 13 residues. CDR3 sequence reads: CSVAAVQDTEAFF. DNA of the CDR3: TGCAGCGTGGCCGCAGTACAGGACACTGAAGCTTTCTTT.

V usage is TRBV7-3 and J usage is TRBJ2-5; TRBD1 aligns across 9 bases. The germline gives CDR1 SGHTA, CDR2 FQGTGA. The CDR3 runs to 13 residues. With 5 bases clipped from V and 4 bases from J, the junction kept 2 bases outside the gene matches. The CDR3 loop is CASSMDRGETQYF. The CDR3 coding sequence is TGTGCCAGCAGCATGGACAGGGGAGAGACCCAGTACTTC.

J is TRBJ1-6 and V is TRBV5-6; no definite D call. With 4 bases removed from V and 7 bases from J, the gap between germline ends came to 15 bases. There are 15 residues in the CDR3. Per the germline V gene, CDR1 is SGHDT and CDR2 is YYEEEE. CDR3 in amino acids: CASSPGLLRNSPLHF. Here the CDR3 DNA reads TGTGCCAGCAGCCCCGGACTTTTGCGGAATTCACCCCTCCACTTT. The full variable domain, with the rest looked up from reference TRBV5-6 and TRBJ1-6, is DAGVTQSPTHLIKTRGQQVTLRCSPKSGHDTVSWYQQALGQGPQFIFQYYEEEERQRGNFPDRFSGHQFPNYSSELNVNALLLGDSALYLCASSPGLLRNSPLHFGNGTRLTVT.

The chain uses TRBV6-6 and TRBJ1-2; unclear D gene. CDR1 is MNHNY and CDR2 is SVGAGI in the germline V gene (reference sequence). CDR3 size: 15 residues. Trimming removed 5 bases from V and 3 bases from J, with 16 bases in between. The CDR3 loop reads CASSPTFVKDYGYTF. CDR3 in DNA: TGTGCCAGCAGTCCGACATTCGTTAAGGACTATGGCTACACCTTC.

V and J are TRBV15 and TRBJ1-5, with 8 bases fitting TRBD1. The CDR3 is made up of 16 amino acids. Germline lookup yields CDR1 LNHNV and CDR2 YYDKDF (reference sequence). Trimming took 2 bases from V and 4 from J; bases not matched to a gene: 7. CDR3 DNA: TGTGCCACCAGCAGATCAGGGGGACAGGCAAATCAGCCCCAGCATTTT. Protein: CATSRSGGQANQPQHF.

The J gene is TRBJ1-1, the V gene TRBV11-3, with D perhaps matching TRBD1 (5 bases). V was clipped by 3 bases and J by 0 bases, with 11 bases between them. Germline V gives CDR1 SGHNT, CDR2 YENEEA. CDR3 length equals 15 residues. DNA of the CDR3: TGTGCCAGCAGCTTGGGGGGGGGAATGAACACTGAAGCTTTCTTT. Translating it yields CASSLGGGMNTEAFF.

V is TRBV13 and J is TRBJ2-1; D might be TRBD1 (6 bases). This CDR3 region has 14 residues. Germline V gives CDR1 PRHDT, CDR2 FYEKMQ (reference sequence). V shed 5 bases and J shed 7 bases, with 15 bases lying between them. CDR3 nucleotide sequence: TGTGCCAGCAGCCGGGGACACCTAGGGAATGAGCAGTTCTTC. Translating gives CASSRGHLGNEQFF.

The chain combines TRBV10-3 with TRBJ1-1; D might be TRBD1 (6 bases). The CDR3 consists of 14 residues. V was shortened by 11 bases and J by 4 bases, with 20 bases between the two germline ends. CDR1 ENHRY and CDR2 SYGVKD come from the germline V gene. The chain's CDR3 is CASGRQEVGTEAFF. Written as DNA, the CDR3 is TGTGCCTCGGGGAGACAGGAGGTGGGCACTGAAGCTTTCTTT.

The J gene is TRBJ2-5, the V gene TRBV9; D might be TRBD2 (7 bases). Between the trimmed V and J ends, which lost 4 bases and 1 base, there was a span of 8 bases. The CDR3 is made up of 13 amino acids. The V gene's germline CDR1 is SGDLS and CDR2 YYNGEE. CDR3 amino acids: CASSRGAQETQYF. The CDR3 DNA is TGTGCCAGCAGCCGGGGGGCCCAAGAGACCCAGTACTTC.

This sequence joins TRBV4-1 and TRBJ2-7; D is unresolved. The CDR3 has 15 amino acids. CDR1 MGHRA and CDR2 YSYEKL come from the germline V gene. V was cut by 3 bases and J by 4 bases, with 16 bases left in between. CDR3 in DNA: TGCGCCAGCAGCCAGAGCACCCCCCTAGAATACGAGCAGTACTTC. Amino acids: CASSQSTPLEYEQYF.

In this sample, this clone turned up a few times. The chain recombines TRBV7-9 with TRBJ2-7; 7 bases align to TRBD1. Germline V gene sequence: CDR1 SEHNR, CDR2 FQNEAQ (reference sequence). The V gene end was trimmed by 3 bases and the J gene end by 2 bases; junction bases not matched to a gene: 7. The CDR3 is made up of 15 amino acids. The CDR3 DNA reads as TGTGCCAGCAGCTTTGGACAGGAGATAACCTACGAGCAGTACTTC. Protein: CASSFGQEITYEQYF.

This clone came up a few times. The J gene is TRBJ1-2, the V gene TRBV29-1; possibly TRBD1 for D (6 bases). CDR3 length equals 12 residues. V lost 7 bases, J lost 6 bases, and 15 bases lay in between. The germline V gene has CDR1 SQVTM and CDR2 ANQGSEA. This chain's CDR3 is CSARRGGDGYTF. CDR3 nucleotide sequence: TGCAGCGCCCGGCGGGGGGGCGATGGCTACACCTTC.

This clone was counted only a few times. The chain carries TRBV9 and TRBJ2-5, with D possibly being TRBD2 (6 bases). Per germline, CDR1 SGDLS and CDR2 YYNGEE. This CDR3 has 14 amino acids. The V end lost 0 bases, the J end lost 4 bases, and 10 bases lay between the germline ends. The CDR3 DNA reads TGTGCCAGCAGCGTAGCTACCGGGGGAGAGACCCAGTACTTC. The encoded protein is CASSVATGGETQYF. The full variable domain, completed using reference TRBV9 and TRBJ2-5, is DSGVTQTPKHLITATGQRVTLRCSPRSGDLSVYWYQQSLDQGLQFLIQYYNGEERAKGNILERFSAQQFPDLHSELNLSSLELGDSALYFCASSVATGGETQYFGPGTRLLVL.

The V call is TRBV30, the J call TRBJ2-7, with TRBD2 matching over 7 bases. CDR1 and CDR2 (germline): GTSNPN, SVGIG (reference sequence). With V trimmed by 0 bases and J by 4 bases, 12 bases remained unmatched. CDR3 length: 16 residues. CDR3 sequence reads: CAWSVKGPAGVYEQYF. In DNA, the CDR3 is TGTGCCTGGAGTGTAAAAGGCCCGGCGGGAGTATACGAGCAGTACTTC.

This clone was observed a few times. This chain links TRBV25-1 with TRBJ1-6; D is undetermined. In germline, CDR1 is MGHDK, CDR2 SYGVNS. The CDR3 has 15 amino acids. V lost 1 base, J lost 6 bases, and 10 bases lay in between. DNA of the CDR3: TGTGCCAGCAGTGAATCGGCGGTTTCTAATTCACCCCTCCACTTT. Translating gives CASSESAVSNSPLHF.

This clone was counted only a few times. The chain has TRBV18 and TRBJ1-2, with a possible D match to TRBD1 (6 bases). From germline, CDR1 is KGHSH and CDR2 LQKENI. There are 13 residues in the CDR3. The ends were cut back, 5 bases at V and 4 bases at J, with 11 bases in the middle. The CDR3 protein is CASSADRPYGYTF. CDR3 DNA: TGTGCCAGCTCAGCCGACAGGCCCTATGGCTACACCTTC.